Listed here are 3 T cell receptor beta chains from one sample, sequenced in a study of PD-1 and CTLA-4 blockade in melanoma. TCRdb's table, derived via immunoSEQ multiplex PCR, lists solely in-frame clones and lacks some. The table has 25,000 to 40,000 clones, 88% seen once. The sequencing used CD8+ T cells from peripheral blood, collected from a patient given anti-PD-1 treatment. All receptors come from a human donor with melanoma.

This clone was counted once. The chain uses TRBV6-2 or TRBV6-3 and TRBJ2-2; D is ambiguous. CDR3 length: 11 residues. Germline V gene sequence: CDR1 MNHEY, CDR2 SVGEGT. V shed 4 bases and J shed 6 bases, with 3 bases lying between them. The CDR3 spells CASSFSGELFF. CDR3 DNA: TGTGCCAGCAGTTTTTCCGGGGAGCTGTTTTTT.

The chain has TRBV2 and TRBJ2-5, with D unresolved. Germline CDR1 is SNHLY and CDR2 is FYNNEI. This CDR3 comprises 13 residues. V shed 10 bases and J shed 1 base, with 13 bases lying between them. The CDR3 nucleotides read TGTGCCACCCGATCAGCCCCCCAAGAGACCCAGTACTTC. It encodes CATRSAPQETQYF.

This clone has only one observation. The chain links TRBV9 to TRBJ2-1; TRBD2 matches at 10 bases. After removal of 4 bases from V and 7 bases from J, the junction contained 8 bases not matched to a gene. The germline V gene has CDR1 SGDLS and CDR2 YYNGEE. The CDR3 runs 15 residues. CDR3 region: CASSRSGGASNEQFF. In DNA form, the CDR3 reads TGTGCCAGCAGCCGAAGCGGGGGGGCTTCTAATGAGCAGTTCTTC.